This entry lists 6 T cell receptor beta chains sequenced from one sample in a study of prognosis after radiotherapy for stage I lung cancer. The TCR beta CDR3 region was amplified from genomic DNA, with two rounds of multiplex PCR being used for the amplification. Primers were specific to each TRBV and TRBJ gene in first-round PCR. In TCRdb, the multiplex PCR reads were re-called with MiXCR into one record per CDR3 protein. The sample holds around 30,000 distinct CDR3 sequences, around 29% seen once. Sample: PBMCs, taken before or after stereotactic body radiation therapy (not recorded which). Receptor source: a donor aged 50 or older with non-small cell lung cancer.

This clonotype was detected many times. In nucleotides, the CDR3 is TGTGCCAGCAGCTTGGCCCCCAGCTCCTACAATGAGCAGTTCTTC. This translates into CASSLAPSSYNEQFF. V and J are TRBV5-4 and TRBJ2-1; D not certain. This CDR3 is 15 amino acids long. Germline values: CDR1 SGHNT, CDR2 YYREEE (reference sequence). The V end was cut by 0 bases, the J end by 0 bases, with 7 bases between.

The table lists this clonotype with many counts. The chain has TRBV9 and TRBJ2-3; D gene uncertain. V lost 4 bases and J lost 2, with 5 bases in between. The germline gives CDR1 SGDLS, CDR2 YYNGEE. The CDR3 sequence is 12 residues long. CDR3 bases: TGTGCCAGCAGCCAATTCACAGATACGCAGTATTTT. This gives the protein CASSQFTDTQYF.

This clonotype appeared a single time. The CDR3 DNA follows: TGTGCCAGCAGCCCGGAAGCGGGTATGGAGACCCAGTACTTC. Protein product: CASSPEAGMETQYF. The chain links TRBV3-1 to TRBJ2-5; D perhaps matches TRBD2 (6 bases). Looked up from germline, CDR1 is LGHDT and CDR2 is YNNKEL (reference sequence). V was clipped by 4 bases and J by 5 bases, with 14 bases between them. The CDR3 runs to 14 residues.

V usage is TRBV6-1 and J usage is TRBJ2-1; D ambiguous. Germline V gene sequence: CDR1 MNHNS, CDR2 SASEGT. CDR3 length: 12 residues. Trimming took off 3 bases at V and 8 bases at J, with 8 bases between the two ends. In nucleotides, the CDR3 is TGTGCCAGCAGTGAGCGGCGCTATGAGCAGTTCTTC. This sequence encodes CASSERRYEQFF.

The V call is TRBV20-1, the J call TRBJ2-2, with TRBD1 matching 7 bases. Looked up from germline, CDR1 is DFQATT and CDR2 is SNEGSKA (reference sequence). The CDR3 extends over 16 amino acids. V shed 3 bases and J 4 bases; nucleotides not matched to a gene: 11. The CDR3 nucleotides read TGCAGTGCTAGTTTAAGGGGGCGGTCGGCCACCGGGGAGCTGTTTTTT. The encoded protein is CSASLRGRSATGELFF.

The count of this clonotype is one. The CDR3 region is CASSAGTGDRPQHF. In nucleotides, the CDR3 is TGTGCCAGCAGTGCTGGTACAGGGGATCGGCCCCAGCATTTT. The V gene is TRBV6-2 or TRBV6-3, the J gene TRBJ1-5; 7 bases agree with TRBD1. V was pared by 5 bases and J by 9 bases, with 10 bases of the junction left unmatched. Germline V gene sequence: CDR1 MNHEY, CDR2 SVGEGT. The CDR3 contains 14 residues.